Listed below are T cell receptor beta chains from one sample, sequenced in a study of Ad26.COV2.S vaccination and SARS-CoV-2 variants. Sequencing was performed with immunoSEQ multiplex PCR; in TCRdb, only in-frame clones are kept and a portion is missing. The sample has about 400,000 clones, about 91% seen once; the top ten hold 1.5% to 2%. The sample was peripheral blood, taken in a trial of Ad26.COV2.S vaccine versus placebo. The receptors were gathered from a person between 18 and 65 years old who received the Ad26.COV2.S COVID-19 vaccine or a placebo. Each CDR3 is given with its conserved first and last residue. The D gene is left open where the match is weak. For some rows the clone size is stated as once, few or many, or as a class when expanded; others skip it.

v_call: TRBV19
d_call: .
j_call: TRBJ2-5
clone_size: .
cdr3_nt: TGTGCCAGTAGTGTCACCCTAGGGGCAACTAGAAAACTTGGGACCCAGTACTTC
cdr3_aa: CASSVTLGATRKLGTQYF

v_call: TRBV7-9
d_call: TRBD2
j_call: TRBJ2-1
clone_size: .
cdr3_nt: TGTGCCAGCAGCGCGGGACTAGCGGGAGGGCCGATGTACAATGAGCAGTTCTTC
cdr3_aa: CASSAGLAGGPMYNEQFF

v_call: TRBV10-3
d_call: TRBD1
j_call: TRBJ2-1
clone_size: .
cdr3_nt: TGTGCCATCAGTGACCCGGACAGGGGGCTCCCATTCGAGCAGTTCTTC
cdr3_aa: CAISDPDRGLPFEQFF

v_call: TRBV6-4
d_call: .
j_call: TRBJ2-2
clone_size: .
cdr3_nt: TGTGCCAGCAAAGGGCAGATGAACACCGGGGAGCTGTTTTTT
cdr3_aa: CASKGQMNTGELFF

v_call: TRBV9
d_call: .
j_call: TRBJ1-4
clone_size: .
cdr3_nt: TGTGCCAGCAGCGTATCACAGTTTAATGAAAAACTGTTTTTT
cdr3_aa: CASSVSQFNEKLFF

v_call: TRBV20-1
d_call: .
j_call: TRBJ2-5
clone_size: .
cdr3_nt: TGCAGTGCTAGTCGGGCTATCCAAGAGACCCAGTACTTC
cdr3_aa: CSASRAIQETQYF

v_call: TRBV28
d_call: TRBD1
j_call: TRBJ2-3
clone_size: .
cdr3_nt: TGTGCCACCCGGGACAGGGGGATTACAGATACGCAGTATTTT
cdr3_aa: CATRDRGITDTQYF

v_call: TRBV6-6
d_call: .
j_call: TRBJ2-2
clone_size: .
cdr3_nt: TGTGCCAGCAGCCTCTCGGACACCTCGAACACCGGGGAGCTGTTTTTT
cdr3_aa: CASSLSDTSNTGELFF

v_call: TRBV9
d_call: TRBD2
j_call: TRBJ2-7
clone_size: .
cdr3_nt: TGTGCCAGCAGCGAATCCCGACTAGCGGACGAGCAGTACTTC
cdr3_aa: CASSESRLADEQYF

v_call: TRBV7-3
d_call: TRBD2
j_call: TRBJ2-3
clone_size: .
cdr3_nt: TGTGCCAGCAGCTTAACTAGCGGGAGGGCAGATACGCAGTATTTT
cdr3_aa: CASSLTSGRADTQYF

v_call: TRBV4-1
d_call: TRBD1
j_call: TRBJ2-2
clone_size: .
cdr3_nt: TGCGCCAGCAGCCAGAGAGGGACAGGGTATCGTGGTCCAGACACCGGGGAGCTGTTTTTT
cdr3_aa: CASSQRGTGYRGPDTGELFF

v_call: TRBV7-3
d_call: .
j_call: TRBJ2-6
clone_size: .
cdr3_nt: TGTGCCAGCAGGGGGGCCGGAGGATCTGGGGCCAACGTCCTGACTTTC
cdr3_aa: CASRGAGGSGANVLTF

v_call: TRBV15
d_call: .
j_call: TRBJ2-3
clone_size: .
cdr3_nt: TGTGCCACCAGCAGAGATTCGCAGGATACGCAGTATTTT
cdr3_aa: CATSRDSQDTQYF

v_call: TRBV15
d_call: TRBD1
j_call: TRBJ2-2
clone_size: .
cdr3_nt: TGTGCCACTCGGGGACAGATCAACACCGGGGAGCTGTTTTTT
cdr3_aa: CATRGQINTGELFF

v_call: TRBV6-5
d_call: TRBD1
j_call: TRBJ1-2
clone_size: .
cdr3_nt: TGTGCCAGCCGGATTACGGACAGGGGCCACTATGGCTACACCTTC
cdr3_aa: CASRITDRGHYGYTF

v_call: TRBV19
d_call: .
j_call: TRBJ1-1
clone_size: once
cdr3_nt: TGTGCCAGTACTTTGGACGGGGGAAACACTGAAGCTTTCTTT
cdr3_aa: CASTLDGGNTEAFF

v_call: TRBV10-1
d_call: .
j_call: TRBJ2-7
clone_size: .
cdr3_nt: TGCGCCAGCAGTGTCCCTAGGCCCCACCTCGCGACCTACGAGCAGTACTTC
cdr3_aa: CASSVPRPHLATYEQYF

v_call: TRBV3-1/TRBV3-2
d_call: .
j_call: TRBJ2-3
clone_size: .
cdr3_nt: TGTGCCAGCAGCCAGGTGCGGGATACGCAGTATTTT
cdr3_aa: CASSQVRDTQYF

v_call: TRBV19
d_call: .
j_call: TRBJ1-4
clone_size: .
cdr3_nt: TGTGCCAGTAGTCCCCGTCTCCCCTCGGACGAAAAACTGTTTTTT
cdr3_aa: CASSPRLPSDEKLFF

v_call: TRBV27
d_call: TRBD2
j_call: TRBJ2-1
clone_size: .
cdr3_nt: TGTGCCAGCAGTCCAACCGGGACTAGCTCCTACAATGAGCAGTTCTTC
cdr3_aa: CASSPTGTSSYNEQFF

v_call: TRBV18
d_call: TRBD1
j_call: TRBJ1-4
clone_size: .
cdr3_nt: TGTGCCAGCTCACCAGCGGGACAGGGGGCTTTCAAAAAACTGTTTTTT
cdr3_aa: CASSPAGQGAFKKLFF

v_call: TRBV7-3
d_call: .
j_call: TRBJ1-1
clone_size: .
cdr3_nt: TGTGCCAGCAGCTTAAGGCGGAGTCCTAACACTGAAGCTTTCTTT
cdr3_aa: CASSLRRSPNTEAFF

v_call: TRBV15
d_call: .
j_call: TRBJ2-1
clone_size: .
cdr3_nt: TGTGCCACCAGCAGAGATAGGTACGAGCAGTTCTTC
cdr3_aa: CATSRDRYEQFF